Presented here are 4 T cell receptor beta chains from one specimen sequenced in a study of cytomegalovirus exposure and HLA in healthy donors. The PCR employed 60 Vbeta primers together with 13 Jbeta primers. Generated by immunoSEQ multiplex PCR, the TCRdb table keeps only in-frame clones and is missing some. Of 150,000 to 200,000 clones in the sample, 80% were seen once. Sequencing input: PBMCs. All receptors derive from a human donor in good health.

This chain joins TRBV6-5 and TRBJ2-1; 7 nucleotides agree with TRBD2. J gave up 9 bases and V 0 bases, and 11 bases lay outside the gene matches. The CDR3 consists of 16 residues. CDR1 and CDR2 from the germline V gene are MNHEY and SVGAGI. Here the CDR3 reads CASSYSSGGTAREQFF. CDR3 DNA sequence: TGTGCCAGCAGTTACTCATCGGGGGGAACGGCGCGTGAGCAGTTCTTC.

This chain uses TRBV4-1 with TRBJ1-6; D is uncertain. The CDR3 loop spans 15 amino acids. The germline gives CDR1 MGHRA, CDR2 YSYEKL. Trimming shortened V by 0 bases and J by 5 bases, and 8 bases separated the two germline ends. CDR3 nucleotide sequence: TGCGCCAGCAGCCAAGATACCGGGGATAATTCACCCCTCCACTTT. This encodes CASSQDTGDNSPLHF.

The chain combines TRBV21-1 with TRBJ2-3; TRBD1, the D gene given by the table, was not confirmed from the DNA. TRBV21-1 is marked as a pseudogene. This CDR3 is built from 16 residues. The CDR3 bases are TGTGCCAGCAGGCGGGACAGGGGGCGCTTTTTGGGTACGCAGTATTTT. This translates into CASRRDRGRFLGTQYF.

The J gene is TRBJ2-3, the V gene TRBV10-3; TRBD2 agrees at 12 bases. The germline V gene encodes CDR1 ENHRY and CDR2 SYGVKD. With 5 bases clipped from V and 3 bases from J, the junction kept 3 bases outside the gene matches. CDR3 length: 15 residues. CDR3 protein: CAISWTSGVTDTQYF. The CDR3 coding sequence is TGTGCCATCAGTTGGACTAGCGGGGTGACAGATACGCAGTATTTT.